Listed below are T cell receptor beta chains from one sample, sequenced in a study of early T cells in non-severe SARS-CoV-2 infection. MiXCR, applied by TCRdb to the 5' RACE reads, yields one record per CDR3 protein. This sample has 75,000 to 100,000 distinct CDR3 sequences; about 15% occur once, and the top ten carry 5.5%. The sample comprised whole blood. The receptors shown here come from an adult who was a healthcare worker with PCR-confirmed SARS-CoV-2 infection or an uninfected control (not recorded which). Each CDR3 is given with its conserved first and last residue. A D gene is named only where the DNA matches it firmly. Clone size is not always given. Where it is, it says once, few, many or a class for expanded clones.

TRBV15	-	TRBJ2-7	-	CATSRDEIYEQYF	TGTGCCACCAGCAGAGACGAAATCTACGAGCAGTACTTC
TRBV3-1	many	TRBJ2-1	-	CASSPPKVTYNEQFF	TGTGCCAGCAGCCCACCCAAAGTTACCTACAATGAGCAGTTCTTC
TRBV28	-	TRBJ2-1	-	CASSSTGDTRSYNEQFF	TGTGCCAGCAGTTCAACGGGCGATACCCGCTCCTACAATGAGCAGTTCTTC
TRBV20-1	-	TRBJ2-3	-	CSAQSPSADTDTQYF	TGCAGTGCCCAGAGCCCTAGCGCCGACACAGATACGCAGTATTTT
TRBV9	many	TRBJ2-1	TRBD1	CASSATGTGNEQFF	TGTGCCAGCAGCGCTACCGGGACAGGGAATGAGCAGTTCTTC
TRBV4-1	-	TRBJ1-1	-	CASSQTGLGAVAFF	TGCGCCAGCAGCCAAACAGGGCTGGGGGCTGTAGCTTTCTTT
TRBV5-1	few	TRBJ2-7	-	CASSKGVNSYEQYF	TGCGCCAGCAGCAAGGGCGTCAATTCCTACGAGCAGTACTTC
TRBV28	few	TRBJ2-1	TRBD2	CASSSHSGRAYEQFF	TGTGCCAGCAGTTCCCATAGCGGGAGGGCCTATGAGCAGTTCTTC
TRBV9	few	TRBJ1-5	TRBD1	CASSAGTGRGQPQHF	TGTGCCAGCAGCGCCGGGACAGGGAGGGGGCAGCCCCAGCATTTT
TRBV25-1	-	TRBJ1-2	-	CASQSGVNYGYTF	TGTGCCAGCCAAAGCGGCGTTAACTATGGCTACACCTTC
TRBV29-1	few	TRBJ2-7	TRBD2	CSAGTSYEQYF	TGCAGCGCAGGGACTAGCTACGAGCAGTACTTC
TRBV20-1	few	TRBJ1-2	TRBD1	CSARQGGYGYTF	TGCAGTGCCAGACAGGGAGGCTATGGCTACACCTTC
TRBV27	-	TRBJ1-2	-	CASSLSRGYYGYTF	TGTGCCAGCAGTTTATCAAGAGGTTACTATGGCTACACCTTC
TRBV12-3/TRBV12-4	-	TRBJ2-3	-	CASSLLWGRGDTQYF	TGTGCCAGCAGTTTGCTCTGGGGGAGAGGGGATACGCAGTATTTT
TRBV6-2/TRBV6-3	-	TRBJ2-3	-	CASSYSTGAGTDTQYF	TGTGCCAGCAGTTACTCGACCGGCGCCGGCACAGATACGCAGTATTTT
TRBV5-1	-	TRBJ1-1	-	CASSLEQGYTEAFF	TGCGCCAGCAGCTTGGAACAGGGTTACACTGAAGCTTTCTTT
TRBV14	few	TRBJ2-1	-	CASRLGGEQFF	TGTGCCAGCAGATTGGGGGGTGAGCAGTTCTTC
TRBV27	few	TRBJ2-2	TRBD1	CASSSPTGSSGELFF	TGTGCCAGCAGTTCTCCGACAGGGTCGTCCGGGGAGCTGTTTTTT
TRBV9	-	TRBJ2-5	-	CASSVGHDPPETQYF	TGTGCCAGCAGCGTAGGACACGATCCCCCAGAGACCCAGTACTTC
TRBV6-2/TRBV6-3	few	TRBJ2-7	TRBD1	CASSPTGDEQYF	TGTGCCAGCAGTCCGACAGGGGACGAGCAGTACTTC